The 13 T cell receptor beta chains below were found in one sample sequenced in a study of beta chain features in type 1 diabetes. The entirety of the isolated RNA underwent reverse transcription, so expressed TCRB transcripts were sequenced. Libraries were prepared by immunoSEQ multiplex PCR; TCRdb keeps only in-frame clonotypes and omits some of them. The sample carries 350,000 to 450,000 clones, over 11% recorded once. Sequencing used naive CD4+ T cells from blood. The receptors derive from a man aged 25 to 40 in good health.

This clone was detected a few times. The chain links TRBV2 to TRBJ1-1, with D uncertain. V was trimmed by 6 bases and J by 5 bases, leaving 16 bases between them. The CDR3 length is 14 residues. CDR1 is SNHLY and CDR2 is FYNNEI in the germline V gene. The DNA of the CDR3 is TGTGCCAGCAGCCTCGAGGGCATGAGGACTGAAGCTTTCTTT. Amino acids: CASSLEGMRTEAFF.

The J gene is TRBJ1-2, the V gene TRBV5-1, with TRBD1 matching over 9 bases. Germline trimming cut 6 bases from V and 6 bases from J; bases unmatched to any gene: 12. From germline, CDR1 is SGHRS and CDR2 YFSETQ. The CDR3 extends over 15 amino acids. The CDR3 is CASKFSTGGADGYTF. DNA of the CDR3: TGCGCCAGCAAGTTTAGCACAGGGGGCGCCGATGGCTACACCTTC.

The CDR3 region has the DNA TGTGCCAGCAGCTTGGCAACGGGCACCACTGAAGCTTTCTTT. Its protein product is CASSLATGTTEAFF. V gene TRBV5-4 combines with J gene TRBJ1-1, with D uncertain. The germline V gene has CDR1 SGHNT and CDR2 YYREEE (reference sequence). The CDR3 length is 14 residues. V dropped 0 bases and J dropped 4 bases, with 10 bases sitting between them.

This clone has more than one count but fewer than ten. This chain connects TRBV5-4 to TRBJ1-1, with TRBD1 as a possible D gene (5 bases). V lost 0 bases, J lost 0 bases, and 9 bases lay in between. This CDR3 has 15 amino acids. From germline, CDR1 is SGHNT and CDR2 YYREEE (reference sequence). CDR3 nucleotides: TGTGCCAGCAGCTTGGCCCCGGGACTGAACACTGAAGCTTTCTTT. Protein product: CASSLAPGLNTEAFF.

This chain joins TRBV15 and TRBJ1-5, with D perhaps matching TRBD1 (5 bases). Germline V CDR1 and CDR2: LNHNV, YYDKDF (reference sequence). V was clipped by 6 bases and J by 9 bases, with 24 bases between them. The CDR3 has 16 amino acids. CDR3 in amino acids: CATRAGTGFFGLPQHF. CDR3 DNA sequence: TGTGCCACCAGAGCCGGGACCGGCTTCTTCGGTCTGCCCCAGCATTTT.

This clone was found once. The chain uses TRBV5-1 and TRBJ2-7; D is unresolved. V gave up 3 bases and J gave up 0 bases, with 7 bases separating them. The CDR3 spans 13 residues. CDR1 and CDR2 from the germline V gene are SGHRS and YFSETQ. The CDR3 region has the DNA TGCGCCAGCAGCTCGGACGGCTCCTACGAGCAGTACTTC. Translated: CASSSDGSYEQYF. The full variable domain, rest sourced from reference TRBV5-1 and TRBJ2-7, is KAGVTQTPRYLIKTRGQQVTLSCSPISGHRSVSWYQQTPGQGLQFLFEYFSETQRNKGNFPGRFSGRQFSNSRSEMNVSTLELGDSALYLCASSSDGSYEQYFGPGTRLTVT.

This clone showed up just once. The rearrangement links TRBV5-6 to TRBJ1-1; D is uncertain. The CDR3 consists of 12 residues. V shed 3 bases and J shed 4 bases, with 7 bases lying between them. Germline values: CDR1 SGHDT, CDR2 YYEEEE. CDR3 loop: CASSWTSTEAFF. The DNA for the CDR3 is TGTGCCAGCAGCTGGACCTCCACTGAAGCTTTCTTT.

This clone was counted between two and nine times. The genes are TRBV23-1 and TRBJ1-6, with 7 positions matching TRBD1. TRBV23-1 is given ORF status, its function remaining uncertain. V lost 3 bases, J lost 9 bases, and 29 bases stayed unmatched. The CDR3 is made up of 22 amino acids. This CDR3 is CASSHHRRRGGGWGPVGSPLHF. The CDR3 nucleotides are TGCGCCAGCAGTCATCATCGCCGCCGTGGAGGGGGCTGGGGCCCGGTTGGTTCACCCCTCCACTTT.

The V and J genes are TRBV9 and TRBJ2-4; the D is unclear. Trimming removed 1 base from V and 7 bases from J, with 9 bases in between. Germline CDR1 SGDLS, CDR2 YYNGEE. The length of the CDR3 is 13 residues. In DNA, the CDR3 is TGTGCCAGCAGCGTACAGCCGGCGAACATTCAGTACTTC. Protein sequence: CASSVQPANIQYF.

V is TRBV2 and J is TRBJ2-3, with 11 bases identical to TRBD2. The CDR3 runs to 14 residues. The germline CDR1 and CDR2 sequences are SNHLY and FYNNEI. V shed 6 bases, J shed 1 base, and the junction held 0 bases outside the gene matches. The CDR3 DNA is TGTGCCAGCAGGACTAGCGGGGGCACAGATACGCAGTATTTT. This translates into CASRTSGGTDTQYF.

The V call is TRBV4-3, the J call TRBJ2-7, with TRBD2 matching over 15 bases. CDR3 length: 17 residues. The J segment lost 11 bases and the V segment lost 0 bases, leaving 11 bases of the junction unmatched. Germline lookup yields CDR1 LGHNA and CDR2 YSLEER. The CDR3 bases are TGCGCCAGCAGCCAAGACAATCCCGGACTAGCGGGAGGGAGTGAGTACGTC. Amino acid sequence: CASSQDNPGLAGGSEYV.

V and J are TRBV6-5 and TRBJ2-7, with TRBD2 as a possible D gene (6 bases). This CDR3 has 15 residues. Trimming stripped 0 bases from V and 2 bases from J, with 11 bases between. Germline CDR1 reads MNHEY; CDR2 reads SVGAGI. The CDR3 DNA reads as TGTGCCAGCAGTTACTCGATAGCGGACCCCTACGAGCAGTACTTC. Protein: CASSYSIADPYEQYF.

The chain links TRBV4-3 to TRBJ2-2; 7 nucleotides align to TRBD1. This CDR3 has 15 residues. V gave up 3 bases and J gave up 4 bases; unmatched junction bases: 5. The germline V gene encodes CDR1 LGHNA and CDR2 YSLEER. CDR3 sequence (DNA): TGCGCCAGCAGCCATACAGGGGTGGGCACCGGGGAGCTGTTTTTT. This translates into CASSHTGVGTGELFF.